A single TCR beta chain is shown here with its context. As yet, its antigen is unknown. This CDR3 comprises 13 residues. Trimming removed 1 base at V and 7 bases at J, with 11 bases between. This sample was taken from a study of T cell responses to AZD1222 COVID-19 vaccine. Findings and limits, study-wide: White British ancestry dominated among donors, who included more females, and clonal diversity was possibly underestimated.

Sequencing was performed with immunoSEQ multiplex PCR; in TCRdb, only in-frame clones are kept and a portion is missing. Of around 100,000 clones in the sample, over 75% were seen once. The sequences come from peripheral blood, collected 28 days after the second AZD1222 dose. The chain uses TRBV12-3 or TRBV12-4 and TRBJ2-7, with no clear D. The TCR comes from an adult who received the AZD1222 COVID-19 vaccine. The CDR3: CASSLVVGSEQYF. The CDR3 DNA sequence: TGTGCCAGCAGTTTAGTAGTGGGGTCAGAGCAGTACTTC.